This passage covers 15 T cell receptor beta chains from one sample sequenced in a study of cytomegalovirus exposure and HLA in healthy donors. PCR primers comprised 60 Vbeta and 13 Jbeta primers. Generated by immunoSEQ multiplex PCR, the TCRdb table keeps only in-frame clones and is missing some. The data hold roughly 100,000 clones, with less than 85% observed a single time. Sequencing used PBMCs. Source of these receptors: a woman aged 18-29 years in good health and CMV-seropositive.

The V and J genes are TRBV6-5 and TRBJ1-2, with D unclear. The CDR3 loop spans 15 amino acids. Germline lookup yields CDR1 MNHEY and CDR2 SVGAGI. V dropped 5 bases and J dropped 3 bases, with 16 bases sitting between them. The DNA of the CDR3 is TGTGCCAGCAGTATCGGCGGGCCGCGGTACTATGGCTACACCTTC. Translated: CASSIGGPRYYGYTF.

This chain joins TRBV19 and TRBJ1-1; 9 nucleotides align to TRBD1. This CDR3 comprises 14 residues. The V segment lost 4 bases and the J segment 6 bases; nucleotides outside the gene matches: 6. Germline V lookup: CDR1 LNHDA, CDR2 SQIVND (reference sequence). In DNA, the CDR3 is TGTGCCAGTAGTACACAGGGGGCTCGGGCTGAAGCTTTCTTT. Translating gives CASSTQGARAEAFF. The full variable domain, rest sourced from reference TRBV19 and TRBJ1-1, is DGGITQSPKYLFRKEGQNVTLSCEQNLNHDAMYWYRQDPGQGLRLIYYSQIVNDFQKGDIAEGYSVSREKKESFPLTVTSAQKNPTAFYLCASSTQGARAEAFFGQGTRLTVV.

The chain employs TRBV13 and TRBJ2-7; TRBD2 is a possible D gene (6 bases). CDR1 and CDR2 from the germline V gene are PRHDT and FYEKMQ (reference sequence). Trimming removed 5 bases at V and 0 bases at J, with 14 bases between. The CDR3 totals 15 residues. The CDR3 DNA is TGTGCCAGCAGCGAGAAGGGACTGTCCTCCTACGAGCAGTACTTC. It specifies CASSEKGLSSYEQYF.

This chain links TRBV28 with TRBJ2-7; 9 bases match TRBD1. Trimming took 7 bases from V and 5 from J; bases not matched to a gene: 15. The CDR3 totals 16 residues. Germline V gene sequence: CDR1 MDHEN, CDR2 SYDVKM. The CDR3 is CASTDLPGQGVDEQYF. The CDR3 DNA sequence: TGTGCCAGCACCGACCTTCCGGGACAGGGTGTAGACGAGCAGTACTTC.

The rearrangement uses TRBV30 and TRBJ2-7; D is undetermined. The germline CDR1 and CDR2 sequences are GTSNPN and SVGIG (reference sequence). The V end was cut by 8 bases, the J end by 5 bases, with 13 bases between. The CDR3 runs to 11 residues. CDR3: CALGVGHEQYF. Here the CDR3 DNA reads TGTGCCCTGGGTGTGGGCCACGAGCAGTACTTC.

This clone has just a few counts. CDR3 loop: CSVEEAQRESYEQYF. The CDR3 DNA is TGCAGCGTTGAAGAAGCGCAGCGGGAGTCCTACGAGCAGTACTTC. V is TRBV29-1 and J is TRBJ2-7; 8 bases map to TRBD2. The CDR3 sequence is 15 residues long. CDR1 and CDR2 (germline): SQVTM, ANQGSEA. V dropped 0 bases and J dropped 1; count of bases not matched to a gene: 5.

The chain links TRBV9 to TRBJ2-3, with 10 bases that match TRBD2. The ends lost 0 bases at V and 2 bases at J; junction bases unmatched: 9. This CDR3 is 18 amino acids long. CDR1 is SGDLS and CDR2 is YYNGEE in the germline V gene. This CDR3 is CASSVGLAGVVYTDTQYF. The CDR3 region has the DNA TGTGCCAGCAGCGTAGGCCTAGCGGGAGTAGTGTACACAGATACGCAGTATTTT.

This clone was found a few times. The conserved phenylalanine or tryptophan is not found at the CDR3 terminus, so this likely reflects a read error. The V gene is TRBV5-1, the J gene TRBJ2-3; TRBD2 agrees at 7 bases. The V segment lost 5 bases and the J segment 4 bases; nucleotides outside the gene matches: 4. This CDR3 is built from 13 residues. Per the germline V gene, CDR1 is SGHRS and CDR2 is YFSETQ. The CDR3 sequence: CASRRLAPDTQYV. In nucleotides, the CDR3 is TGCGCCAGCAGGCGACTAGCCCCAGATACGCAGTATGTT.

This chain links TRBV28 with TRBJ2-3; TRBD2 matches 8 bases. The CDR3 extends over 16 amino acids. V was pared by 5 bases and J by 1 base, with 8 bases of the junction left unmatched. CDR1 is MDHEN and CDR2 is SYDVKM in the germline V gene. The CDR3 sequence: CASSHPGREGTDTQYF. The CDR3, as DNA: TGTGCCAGCAGTCACCCGGGGCGGGAGGGCACAGATACGCAGTATTTT.

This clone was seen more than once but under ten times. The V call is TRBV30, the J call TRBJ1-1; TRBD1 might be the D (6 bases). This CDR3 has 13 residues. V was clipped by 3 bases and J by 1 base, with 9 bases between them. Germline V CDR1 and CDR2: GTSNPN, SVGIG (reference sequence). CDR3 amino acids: CAWRRTENTEAFF. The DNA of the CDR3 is TGTGCCTGGAGAAGGACAGAGAACACTGAAGCTTTCTTT.

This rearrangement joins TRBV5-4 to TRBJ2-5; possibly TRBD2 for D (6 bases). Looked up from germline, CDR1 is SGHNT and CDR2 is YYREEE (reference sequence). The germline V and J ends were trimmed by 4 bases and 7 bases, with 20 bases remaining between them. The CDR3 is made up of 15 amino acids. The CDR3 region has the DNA TGTGCCAGCAGCCTACAAGGGCTAGCGAGATCGACCCAGTACTTC. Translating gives CASSLQGLARSTQYF.

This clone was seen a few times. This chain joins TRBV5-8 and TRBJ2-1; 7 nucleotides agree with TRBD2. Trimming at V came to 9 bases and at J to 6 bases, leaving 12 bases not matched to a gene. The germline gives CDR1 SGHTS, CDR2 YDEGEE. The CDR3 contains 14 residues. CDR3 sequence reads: CATPRGRAGNEQFF. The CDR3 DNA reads TGTGCCACCCCACGAGGGAGGGCGGGCAATGAGCAGTTCTTC.

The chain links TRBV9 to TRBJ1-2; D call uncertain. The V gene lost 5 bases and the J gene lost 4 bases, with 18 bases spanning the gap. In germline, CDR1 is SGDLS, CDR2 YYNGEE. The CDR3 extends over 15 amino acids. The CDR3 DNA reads TGTGCCAGCAGTCCTGACACGGGAGAGGGCTATGGCTACACCTTC. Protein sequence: CASSPDTGEGYGYTF.

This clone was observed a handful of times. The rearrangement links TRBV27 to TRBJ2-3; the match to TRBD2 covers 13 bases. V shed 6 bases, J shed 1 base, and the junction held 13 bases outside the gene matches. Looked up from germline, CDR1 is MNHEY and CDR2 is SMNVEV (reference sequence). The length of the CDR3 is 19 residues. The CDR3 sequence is CASSSRTSGSIPGTDTQYF. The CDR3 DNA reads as TGTGCCAGCAGCTCCCGGACTAGCGGGAGTATCCCTGGCACAGATACGCAGTATTTT.

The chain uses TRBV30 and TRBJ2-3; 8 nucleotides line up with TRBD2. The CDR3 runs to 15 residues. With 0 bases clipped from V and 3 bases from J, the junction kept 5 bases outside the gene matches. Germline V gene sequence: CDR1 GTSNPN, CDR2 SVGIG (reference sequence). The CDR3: CAWSVLGGRTDTQYF. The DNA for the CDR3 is TGTGCCTGGAGTGTACTAGGCGGGAGGACAGATACGCAGTATTTT.